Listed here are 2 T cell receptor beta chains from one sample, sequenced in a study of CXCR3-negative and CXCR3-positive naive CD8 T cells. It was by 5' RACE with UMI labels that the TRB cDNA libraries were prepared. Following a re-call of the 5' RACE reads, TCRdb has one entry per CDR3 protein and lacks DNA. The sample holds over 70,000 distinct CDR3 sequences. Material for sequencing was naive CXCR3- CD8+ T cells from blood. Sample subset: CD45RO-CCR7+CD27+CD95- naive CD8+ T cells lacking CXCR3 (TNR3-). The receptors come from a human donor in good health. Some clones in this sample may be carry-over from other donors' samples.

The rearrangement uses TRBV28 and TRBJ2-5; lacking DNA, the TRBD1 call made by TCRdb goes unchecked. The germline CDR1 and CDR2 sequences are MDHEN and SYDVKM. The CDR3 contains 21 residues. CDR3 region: CASSFPGSRIPYFGVRETQYF.

CDR3 loop: CASSLSTNYGYTF. The V gene is TRBV28, the J gene TRBJ1-2. Per the germline V gene, CDR1 is MDHEN and CDR2 is SYDVKM. This CDR3 is built from 13 residues.